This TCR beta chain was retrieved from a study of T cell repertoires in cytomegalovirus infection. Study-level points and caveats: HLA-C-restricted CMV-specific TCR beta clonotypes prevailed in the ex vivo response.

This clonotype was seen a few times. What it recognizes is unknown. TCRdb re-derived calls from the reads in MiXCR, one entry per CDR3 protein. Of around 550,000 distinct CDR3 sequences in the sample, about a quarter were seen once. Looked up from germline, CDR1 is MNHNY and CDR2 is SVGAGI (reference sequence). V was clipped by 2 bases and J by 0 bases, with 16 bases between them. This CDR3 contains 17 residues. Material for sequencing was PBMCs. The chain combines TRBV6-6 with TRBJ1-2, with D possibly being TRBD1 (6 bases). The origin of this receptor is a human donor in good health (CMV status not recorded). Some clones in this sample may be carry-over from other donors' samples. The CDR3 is CASSYPGQQGANYGYTF. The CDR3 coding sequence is TGTGCCAGCAGTTACCCCGGCCAACAGGGTGCTAACTATGGCTACACCTTC.